This T cell receptor (beta chain) appears in the sequencing data of a study of lymphopenia after photon versus proton radiotherapy. Study findings and constraints: Post-nadir diversity loss with photons came from oligoclonal expansion, particularly CD8+ Temra cells. Larger post-nadir TCR diversity loss correlated inversely with survival in deceased patients. Survival link was tested only in deceased patients; proton benefit remains a possibility.

Germline assignment: CDR1 SGHTA and CDR2 FQGTGA. This CDR3 has 13 residues. V dropped 5 bases and J dropped 2 bases, with 8 bases sitting between them. Assay: immunoSEQ multiplex PCR; the TCRdb copy retains only in-frame clones and omits some. The top ten hold around 20% of the sample, which has 15,000 to 20,000 clones, about 79% seen once. Concerning this clone: The antigen is not known.

The V and J genes are TRBV7-3 and TRBJ2-3; D unresolved. The source material was peripheral blood, sampled from a patient treated with proton-based radiotherapy. The receptor was isolated from a man in his sixties or seventies with pancreatic cancer. CDR3 nucleotides: TGTGCCAGCAGCATTCGTCCCACAGATACGCAGTATTTT. This sequence encodes CASSIRPTDTQYF.